This record covers a single TCR beta chain. With random hexamers, about 0.5 to 1 ug RNA was reverse transcribed. Amplification of TCR beta CDR3 used immunoSEQ multiplex PCR across 54 Vbeta and 13 Jbeta. One entry per CDR3 protein results from TCRdb running MiXCR on the immunoSEQ multiplex PCR reads. The sample shows some 300,000 distinct CDR3 sequences, over 75% of them seen only once. The data stem from a study of CD8 T cells in Susac syndrome. V shed 6 bases and J shed 4 bases, with 12 bases lying between them. CDR1 SGHAT and CDR2 FQNNGV come from the germline V gene. The CDR3 is 13 amino acids. This TCR derives from a human donor with multiple sclerosis. Material for sequencing was CD8+ T cells from PBMCs. The rearrangement joins TRBV11-2 to TRBJ1-1; D may be TRBD1 (6 bases). CDR3 in DNA: TGTGCCAGCAGACTAACAGGGTCCACTGAAGCTTTCTTT. Protein: CASRLTGSTEAFF.